Below are 11 T cell receptor beta chains sequenced from a single sample in a study of T-cell memory formation after mild COVID-19. A single record per CDR3 protein comes from TCRdb applying MiXCR to the 5' RACE reads. This sample yields 100,000 to 120,000 distinct CDR3 sequences, of which roughly a sixth are seen a single time; around 5.1% belongs to the top ten. The sequenced material came from PBMCs or a T cell subset sorted from them (not recorded which). Receptors originate from a man aged 18 to 30 who had mild COVID-19 (a few samples of this study predate the infection). Cell type and time point are not known.

Only one count was recorded for this clonotype. The rearrangement uses TRBV5-1 and TRBJ1-5; a possible D gene is TRBD1 (6 bases). CDR1 SGHRS and CDR2 YFSETQ come from the germline V gene. The CDR3 contains 17 residues. V lost 4 bases to trimming and J lost 0 bases, with 17 bases between them. The CDR3 coding sequence is TGCGCCAGCAGCCGTCTACCAGGACAGCTTAGCAATCAGCCCCAGCATTTT. It translates to CASSRLPGQLSNQPQHF.

Only a few counts were recorded for this clonotype. The CDR3 loop is CASSRTDGTGELFF. The CDR3 DNA is TGTGCCAGCAGCCGGACAGATGGCACCGGGGAGCTGTTTTTT. The chain combines TRBV7-9 with TRBJ2-2; TRBD1 might be the D (6 bases). V lost 5 bases to trimming and J lost 4 bases, with 11 bases between them. Germline V gene lookup returns CDR1 SEHNR and CDR2 FQNEAQ (reference sequence). The length of the CDR3 is 14 residues. The full variable domain, rest sourced from reference TRBV7-9 and TRBJ2-2, is DTGVSQNPRHKITKRGQNVTFRCDPISEHNRLYWYRQTLGQGPEFLTYFQNEAQLEKSRLLSDRFSAERPKGSFSTLEIQRTEQGDSAMYLCASSRTDGTGELFFGEGSRLTVL.

The chain employs TRBV5-1 and TRBJ2-5; TRBD1 or TRBD2 may be the D gene (5 bases each). The V gene's germline CDR1 is SGHRS and CDR2 YFSETQ. CDR3 length equals 14 residues. V lost 4 bases and J 6 bases, leaving 16 bases between the germline ends. The DNA for the CDR3 is TGCGCCAGCAGCCTGAGGGACGTTGAACAGACCCAGTACTTC. Translating it yields CASSLRDVEQTQYF.

This clonotype was recorded a few times. J is TRBJ1-1 and V is TRBV20-1, with TRBD1 matching 7 bases. After removal of 6 bases from V and 3 bases from J, the junction contained 7 bases not matched to a gene. The CDR3 consists of 13 residues. CDR1 and CDR2 (germline): DFQATT, SNEGSKA (reference sequence). CDR3 bases: TGCAGTGCCACGACAGGGCTGGACACTGAAGCTTTCTTT. It specifies CSATTGLDTEAFF.

DNA for the CDR3: TGCAGCTCCGGGTCAGGGGGCGGGGAGACCCAGTACTTC. It encodes CSSGSGGGETQYF. This chain joins TRBV29-1 and TRBJ2-5; 8 bases are a match to TRBD1. The germline V gene encodes CDR1 SQVTM and CDR2 ANQGSEA. The CDR3 is made up of 13 amino acids. After removal of 8 bases from V and 5 bases from J, the junction contained 10 bases not matched to a gene.

This clonotype appeared many times. This chain links TRBV5-4 with TRBJ2-1, with TRBD2 matching 7 bases. Germline CDR1 SGHNT, CDR2 YYREEE (reference sequence). Trimming at V came to 4 bases and at J to 0 bases, leaving 4 bases not matched to a gene. The CDR3 sequence is 15 residues long. CDR3 sequence reads: CASSQTSSSYNEQFF. CDR3 in DNA: TGTGCCAGCAGCCAGACTAGCAGCTCCTACAATGAGCAGTTCTTC. Complete variable domain (other parts from reference TRBV5-4 and TRBJ2-1): ETGVTQSPTHLIKTRGQQVTLRCSSQSGHNTVSWYQQALGQGPQFIFQYYREEENGRGNFPPRFSGLQFPNYSSELNVNALELDDSALYLCASSQTSSSYNEQFFGPGTRLTVL.

This clonotype was observed at least ten times. The chain recombines TRBV10-3 with TRBJ2-3; D remains unclear. CDR1 is ENHRY and CDR2 is SYGVKD in the germline V gene. V was pared by 6 bases and J by 5 bases, with 6 bases between. The CDR3 runs 11 residues. In nucleotides, the CDR3 is TGTGCCATCAGGTCTATAGATACGCAGTATTTT. It translates to CAIRSIDTQYF.

Turning to this clonotype: One end of the junction does not line up with germline, which may come from a read error. V usage is TRBV5-1 and J usage is TRBJ2-7, with D unclear. In germline, CDR1 is SGHRS, CDR2 YFSETQ. CDR3 length: 13 residues. The CDR3 sequence is CASSWAPEYEQYF. CDR3 bases: TGCGCCAGTAGCTGGGCCCCGGAGTACGAGCAGTACTTC. The full variable domain, completed using reference TRBV5-1 and TRBJ2-7, is KAGVTQTPRYLIKTRGQQVTLSCSPISGHRSVSWYQQTPGQGLQFLFEYFSETQRNKGNFPGRFSGRQFSNSRSEMNVSTLELGDSALYLCASSWAPEYEQYFGPGTRLTVT.

The chain uses TRBV7-9 and TRBJ1-1, with D perhaps TRBD1 (6 bases). Trimming took off 6 bases at V and 8 bases at J, with 13 bases between the two ends. The CDR3 extends over 12 amino acids. The germline V gene has CDR1 SEHNR and CDR2 FQNEAQ (reference sequence). The chain's CDR3 is CASSRVGAEAFF. CDR3 coding DNA: TGTGCCAGCAGTCGTGTGGGGGCCGAAGCTTTCTTT. Based on the CDR3 plus reference TRBV7-9 and TRBJ1-1, the full variable domain is DTGVSQNPRHKITKRGQNVTFRCDPISEHNRLYWYRQTLGQGPEFLTYFQNEAQLEKSRLLSDRFSAERPKGSFSTLEIQRTEQGDSAMYLCASSRVGAEAFFGQGTRLTVV.

The chain employs TRBV5-1 and TRBJ1-2; D is uncertain. Looked up from germline, CDR1 is SGHRS and CDR2 is YFSETQ. V was cut by 2 bases and J by 3 bases, with 17 bases left in between. CDR3 length: 16 amino acids. The CDR3 DNA reads as TGCGCCAGCAGCTTTAACGCAGAAGGACGGTACTATGGCTACACCTTC. This translates into CASSFNAEGRYYGYTF.

This clonotype was seen only a few times. The V call is TRBV5-1, the J call TRBJ2-3; 9 bases align to TRBD2. The CDR3 is 17 residues long. The ends lost 0 bases at V and 8 bases at J; junction bases unmatched: 13. The germline gives CDR1 SGHRS, CDR2 YFSETQ. The CDR3 DNA sequence: TGCGCCAGCAGCTTGGAGGGCGGGGGGGCATCGCCGTCTACGCAGTATTTT. Translating it yields CASSLEGGGASPSTQYF.